Below, one T cell receptor (beta chain) is given with its context. CDR3 length: 13 amino acids. The germline gives CDR1 SGHTA, CDR2 FQGNSA. Trimming took off 1 base at V and 5 bases at J, with 8 bases between the two ends. The data were taken from a study of blood T cell repertoires in COVID-19. Assay: immunoSEQ multiplex PCR; the TCRdb copy retains only in-frame clones and omits some. The sample includes fewer than 500,000 clones, roughly 86% of them seen just once. Material: PBMCs or T cells enriched from blood (not recorded which). The sequence came from a man aged 30 to 45 who had recovered from COVID-19. The chain uses TRBV7-2 and TRBJ2-5, with D perhaps matching TRBD1 (5 bases). CDR3 sequence: CASSLVDTETQYF. CDR3 nucleotide sequence: TGTGCCAGCAGCTTAGTGGACACGGAGACCCAGTACTTC.